This T cell receptor (beta chain) was sequenced for a study of early T cells in non-severe SARS-CoV-2 infection. Germline trimming cut 6 bases from V and 3 bases from J; bases unmatched to any gene: 8. This CDR3 comprises 15 residues. CDR1 is KGHSH and CDR2 is LQKENI in the germline V gene. This clonotype was picked up many times. From the 5' RACE reads, TCRdb called clonotypes with MiXCR, one entry per CDR3 protein. The repertoire includes just under 65,000 distinct CDR3 sequences, roughly 9% of them detected once, and about an eighth sits in the top ten. This TCR was recovered from an adult who was a healthcare worker with PCR-confirmed SARS-CoV-2 infection or an uninfected control (not recorded which). The chain carries TRBV18 and TRBJ2-1; the match to TRBD2 covers 7 bases. Specimen: whole blood, collected at baseline. CDR3 DNA: TGTGCCAGCTCCGGAGGACTAGTAGACTACAATGAGCAGTTCTTC. It is translated as CASSGGLVDYNEQFF.